These 13 T cell receptor beta chains share one sample of origin, sequenced in a study of identical twins (dated by TCRdb to about 2016). Libraries were prepared through 5' RACE. The sequencer listed for this sample is Illumina HiSeq 2000. The public sequencing data were trimmed at Q25 with fastp and processed into clonotypes with MiXCR by TCRdb, which kept only in-frame beta chains. Rows matching on CDR3 protein sequence are summarized as one entry with the most common DNA and genes. The sample table contains about 530,000 distinct CDR3 sequences; only one count was recorded for around 20% of them. The top ten clonotypes cover about 0.5% of the sample. The data also belong to a second study, concerning yellow fever vaccine responses in identical twins.

Sequenced input: CD4+ T cells sorted from blood. Source of these receptors: a woman younger than 35 in good health.

The gene calls are TRBV5-1 and TRBJ1-1, with D unresolved. CDR1 is SGHRS, CDR2 YFSETQ, per germline. The CDR3 is made up of 15 amino acids. Trimming removed 0 bases at V and 4 bases at J, with 13 bases between. The CDR3 region is CASSLEKLMGTEAFF. CDR3 nucleotides: TGCGCCAGCAGCTTGGAGAAGTTGATGGGCACTGAAGCTTTCTTT.

The chain uses TRBV12-3 or TRBV12-4 and TRBJ2-3; 9 bases fit TRBD1. The length of the CDR3 is 16 residues. The V segment lost 4 bases and the J segment 8 bases; nucleotides outside the gene matches: 13. The CDR3, as DNA: TGTGCCAGCAGTTCCGCCCTTCCTCGGACAGGGGCTACGCAGTATTTT. This translates into CASSSALPRTGATQYF.

This clonotype was counted between two and nine times. J is TRBJ2-1 and V is TRBV24-1, with no clear D. From germline, CDR1 is KGHDR and CDR2 SFDVKD. This CDR3 is built from 14 residues. Trimming pared 0 bases from V and 7 bases from J, leaving 9 bases between. The CDR3 nucleotides read TGTGCCACCAGTGATTTGCGCGGACGAAATGAGCAGTTCTTC. This codes for CATSDLRGRNEQFF.

V is TRBV7-7 and J is TRBJ1-1; D may be TRBD1 (5 bases). Germline V gene data show CDR1 as SSHAT and CDR2 as FNYEAQ (reference sequence). The CDR3 spans 10 residues. The V end lost 7 bases, the J end lost 8 bases, and 8 bases lay between the germline ends. CDR3 residues: CASNGGEAFF. DNA of the CDR3: TGTGCCAGCAATGGGGGGGAAGCTTTCTTT.

This clonotype has only a few counts. This rearrangement joins TRBV20-1 to TRBJ2-1; possibly TRBD2 for D (6 bases). V dropped 3 bases and J dropped 8 bases, with 11 bases sitting between them. The germline V gene has CDR1 DFQATT and CDR2 SNEGSKA (reference sequence). CDR3 length: 12 residues. CDR3 in DNA: TGCAGTGCTAGCGGGAGTACCTATGAGCAGTTCTTC. Residues: CSASGSTYEQFF.

The chain employs TRBV25-1 and TRBJ2-2, with 15 bases aligning to TRBD2. The CDR3 has 19 residues. Germline CDR1 is MGHDK and CDR2 is SYGVNS. Germline trimming cut 4 bases from V and 0 bases from J; bases unmatched to any gene: 6. The CDR3 nucleotides are TGTGCCAGCAGTGCTCTGGGACTAGCGGGGGGCTCGAACACCGGGGAGCTGTTTTTT. Translating gives CASSALGLAGGSNTGELFF.

This clonotype turned up a few times. The rearrangement uses TRBV7-9 and TRBJ2-5; D is undetermined. V gave up 5 bases and J gave up 2 bases, with 12 bases separating them. Germline CDR1 and CDR2: SEHNR and FQNEAQ (reference sequence). The CDR3 covers 14 residues. The CDR3 DNA is TGTGCCAGCAGCCACCCGCTGGGACAAGAGACCCAGTACTTC. Amino acids: CASSHPLGQETQYF. Full variable domain (rest looked up from reference TRBV7-9 and TRBJ2-5): DTGVSQNPRHKITKRGQNVTFRCDPISEHNRLYWYRQTLGQGPEFLTYFQNEAQLEKSRLLSDRFSAERPKGSFSTLEIQRTEQGDSAMYLCASSHPLGQETQYFGPGTRLLVL.

This clonotype was detected only a few times. This rearrangement joins TRBV29-1 to TRBJ2-1; 10 nucleotides match TRBD2. Per germline, CDR1 SQVTM and CDR2 ANQGSEA. Trimming cost V 4 bases and J 7 bases; bases outside gene matches: 4. CDR3 length: 13 residues. CDR3 region: CSVGTSGPNEQFF. As DNA, the CDR3 is TGCAGCGTTGGGACTAGCGGACCTAATGAGCAGTTCTTC.

This clonotype was picked up a small number of times. The V and J genes are TRBV7-9 and TRBJ1-1; a possible D gene is TRBD1 (5 bases). The germline gives CDR1 SEHNR, CDR2 FQNEAQ (reference sequence). V shed 3 bases and J shed 3 bases, with 14 bases lying between them. CDR3 length: 15 amino acids. The CDR3 spells CASSLILGRYTEAFF. The CDR3 coding sequence is TGTGCCAGCAGCTTGATCTTGGGGCGGTACACTGAAGCTTTCTTT.

This rearrangement joins TRBV19 to TRBJ1-2, with a possible D match to TRBD1 (6 bases). The CDR3 has 13 residues. The germline V gene encodes CDR1 LNHDA and CDR2 SQIVND (reference sequence). Trimming took 4 bases from V and 7 from J, leaving 13 bases between them. The CDR3 here is CASSTGTLRGYTF. CDR3 bases: TGTGCCAGTAGTACCGGGACACTCCGTGGCTACACCTTC.

This clonotype was recorded many times. The rearrangement links TRBV10-2 to TRBJ2-1; D is undetermined. Germline CDR1 reads WSHSY; CDR2 reads SAAADI. Trimming took off 0 bases at V and 7 bases at J, with 19 bases between the two ends. This CDR3 has 17 amino acids. As DNA, the CDR3 is TGCGCCAGCAGTGAGTCCATCAGACGGTTACGGTATAATGAGCAGTTCTTC. Amino acids: CASSESIRRLRYNEQFF.

This sequence joins TRBV10-1 and TRBJ2-5, with 8 bases fitting TRBD2. Unmatched junction bases numbered 13, after V lost 0 bases and J lost 4 bases. The V gene's germline CDR1 is WNHNN and CDR2 SYGVQD (reference sequence). The CDR3 consists of 18 residues. The CDR3 is CASSESRWIGRAIETQYF. The CDR3 DNA follows: TGCGCCAGCAGTGAGTCGAGGTGGATCGGGAGGGCCATAGAGACCCAGTACTTC.

The chain has TRBV29-1 and TRBJ2-5; either TRBD1 or TRBD2 may supply D (5 bases each). This CDR3 has 15 residues. Germline V CDR1 and CDR2: SQVTM, ANQGSEA. V was pared by 3 bases and J by 3 bases, with 17 bases between. CDR3 amino acids: CSVEQRGPAKETQYF. Here the CDR3 DNA reads TGCAGCGTTGAGCAGAGGGGCCCAGCGAAAGAGACCCAGTACTTC.